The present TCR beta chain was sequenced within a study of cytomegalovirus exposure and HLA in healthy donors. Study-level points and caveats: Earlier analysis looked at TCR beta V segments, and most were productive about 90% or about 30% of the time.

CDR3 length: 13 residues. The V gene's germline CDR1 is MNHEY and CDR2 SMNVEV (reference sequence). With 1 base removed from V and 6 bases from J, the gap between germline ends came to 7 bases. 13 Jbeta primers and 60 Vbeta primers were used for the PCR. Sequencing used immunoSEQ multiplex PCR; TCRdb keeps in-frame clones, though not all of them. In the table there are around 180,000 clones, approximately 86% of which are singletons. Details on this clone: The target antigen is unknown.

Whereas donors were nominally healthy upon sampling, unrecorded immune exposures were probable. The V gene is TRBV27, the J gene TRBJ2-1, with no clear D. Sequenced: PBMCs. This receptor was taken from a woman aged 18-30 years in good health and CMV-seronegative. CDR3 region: CASSLYLFNEQFF. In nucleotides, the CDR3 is TGTGCCAGCAGTTTATATCTTTTCAATGAGCAGTTCTTC.